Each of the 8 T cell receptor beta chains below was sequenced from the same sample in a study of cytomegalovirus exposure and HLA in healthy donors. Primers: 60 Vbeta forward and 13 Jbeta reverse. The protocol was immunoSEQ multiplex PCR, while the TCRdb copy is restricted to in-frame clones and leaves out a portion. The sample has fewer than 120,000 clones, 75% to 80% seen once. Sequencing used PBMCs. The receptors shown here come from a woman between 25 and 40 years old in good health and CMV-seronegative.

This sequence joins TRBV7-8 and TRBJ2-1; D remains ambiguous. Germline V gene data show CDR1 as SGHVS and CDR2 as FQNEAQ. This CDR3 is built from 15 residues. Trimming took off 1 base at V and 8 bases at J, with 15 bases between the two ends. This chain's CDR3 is CASSLVLRGPDEQFF. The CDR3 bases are TGTGCCAGCAGCTTAGTGTTGCGTGGGCCCGATGAGCAGTTCTTC. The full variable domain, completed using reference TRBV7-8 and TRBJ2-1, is GAGVSQSPRYKVAKRGQDVALRCDPISGHVSLFWYQQALGQGPEFLTYFQNEAQLDKSGLPSDRFFAERPEGSVSTLKIQRTQQEDSAVYLCASSLVLRGPDEQFFGPGTRLTVL.

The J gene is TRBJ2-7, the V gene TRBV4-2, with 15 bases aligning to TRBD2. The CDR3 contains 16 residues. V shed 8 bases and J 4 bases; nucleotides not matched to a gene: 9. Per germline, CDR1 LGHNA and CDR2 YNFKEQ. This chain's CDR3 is CASSPGLAGGLYEQYF. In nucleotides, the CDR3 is TGTGCCAGCTCACCGGGACTAGCGGGGGGCTTGTACGAGCAGTACTTC.

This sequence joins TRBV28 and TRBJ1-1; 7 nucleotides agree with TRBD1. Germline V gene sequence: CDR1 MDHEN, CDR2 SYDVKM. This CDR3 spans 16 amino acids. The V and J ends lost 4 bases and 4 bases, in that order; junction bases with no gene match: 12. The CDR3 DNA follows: TGTGCCAGCAGTTCTACAGGGGACGCAACGGGCACTGAAGCTTTCTTT. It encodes CASSSTGDATGTEAFF.

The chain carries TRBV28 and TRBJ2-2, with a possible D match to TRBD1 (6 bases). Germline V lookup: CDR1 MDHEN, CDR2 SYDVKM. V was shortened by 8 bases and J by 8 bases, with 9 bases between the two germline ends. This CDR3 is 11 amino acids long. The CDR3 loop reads CASGQRGELFF. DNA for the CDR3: TGTGCCAGCGGACAGAGGGGGGAGCTGTTTTTT.

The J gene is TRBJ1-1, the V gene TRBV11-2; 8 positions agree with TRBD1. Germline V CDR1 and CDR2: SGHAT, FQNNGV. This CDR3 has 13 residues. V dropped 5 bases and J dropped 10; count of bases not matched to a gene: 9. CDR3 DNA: TGTGCCAGCAGCGGGCAGGGGGCGTCGGGAGCTTTCTTT. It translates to CASSGQGASGAFF.

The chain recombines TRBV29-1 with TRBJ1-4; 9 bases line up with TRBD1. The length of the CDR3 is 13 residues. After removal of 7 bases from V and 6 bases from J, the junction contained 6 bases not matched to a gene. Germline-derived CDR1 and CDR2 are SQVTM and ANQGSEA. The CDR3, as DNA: TGCAGCGCGACAGGGGGAGTAGATGAAAAACTGTTTTTT. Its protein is CSATGGVDEKLFF.

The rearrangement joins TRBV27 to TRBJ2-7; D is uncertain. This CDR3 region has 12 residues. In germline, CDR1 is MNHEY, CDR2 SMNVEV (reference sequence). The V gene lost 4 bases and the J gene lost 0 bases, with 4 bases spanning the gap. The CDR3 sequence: CASSSGSYEQYF. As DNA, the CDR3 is TGTGCCAGCAGTTCCGGCTCCTACGAGCAGTACTTC.

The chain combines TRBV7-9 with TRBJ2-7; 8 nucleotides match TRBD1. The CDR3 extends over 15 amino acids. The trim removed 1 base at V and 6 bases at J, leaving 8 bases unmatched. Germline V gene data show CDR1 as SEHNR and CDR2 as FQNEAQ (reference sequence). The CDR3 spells CASSLVGTGPGEQYF. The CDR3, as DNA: TGTGCCAGCAGCTTAGTTGGGACAGGTCCAGGCGAGCAGTACTTC.